Below are 6 T cell receptor beta chains sequenced from a single sample in a study of metastatic and nonmetastatic thyroid tumors. Before thyroid surgery, none of the patients had received any treatment. TCRdb re-analyzed the PCR reads using MiXCR. Of about 15,000 clones in the sample, about 25% are singletons; the top ten hold less than 8%. The sample was adjacent normal tissue. These receptors all come from a female donor with papillary thyroid cancer or a benign thyroid nodule (not recorded which). Some clones in this sample may be carry-over from other donors' samples.

This clone was detected ten times or more. The chain has TRBV7-9 and TRBJ1-6; D is unclear. CDR3 length equals 14 residues. Trimming removed 5 bases at V and 5 bases at J, with 10 bases between. Germline CDR1 SEHNR, CDR2 FQNEAQ (reference sequence). CDR3 DNA: TGTGCCAGCAGCCGGACCGACGATAATTCACCCCTCCACTTT. Protein: CASSRTDDNSPLHF.

This rearrangement joins TRBV7-2 to TRBJ2-3; 15 bases fit TRBD2. Germline lookup yields CDR1 SGHTA and CDR2 FQGNSA. With 3 bases clipped from V and 1 base from J, the junction kept 8 bases outside the gene matches. This CDR3 comprises 19 residues. The CDR3: CASSFSWTSGRGGTDTQYF. Here the CDR3 DNA reads TGTGCCAGCAGCTTTTCCTGGACTAGCGGGAGGGGGGGCACAGATACGCAGTATTTT.

This clone was observed a few times. The rearrangement joins TRBV28 to TRBJ1-1, with D possibly matching TRBD1 (5 bases). This CDR3 comprises 13 residues. Germline V gene data show CDR1 as MDHEN and CDR2 as SYDVKM. The V gene lost 7 bases and the J gene lost 4 bases, with 13 bases spanning the gap. CDR3 amino acids: CASTQAFRTEAFF. The CDR3 DNA follows: TGTGCCAGCACACAGGCGTTCCGCACTGAAGCTTTCTTT.

This clone occurred many times. The chain's CDR3 is CASSVGGIGTEAFF. The CDR3 DNA is TGTGCCAGCAGCGTGGGCGGAATTGGCACTGAAGCTTTCTTT. The rearrangement joins TRBV5-6 to TRBJ1-1; the D is unclear. CDR3 length: 14 residues. CDR1 SGHDT and CDR2 YYEEEE come from the germline V gene. Trimming shortened V by 4 bases and J by 4 bases, and 14 bases separated the two germline ends. Complete variable domain (other parts from reference TRBV5-6 and TRBJ1-1): DAGVTQSPTHLIKTRGQQVTLRCSPKSGHDTVSWYQQALGQGPQFIFQYYEEEERQRGNFPDRFSGHQFPNYSSELNVNALLLGDSALYLCASSVGGIGTEAFFGQGTRLTVV.

A word on this clone: One end of the junction varies from germline; a read error may be responsible. The V gene is TRBV2, the J gene TRBJ2-6; tentatively, D is TRBD1 or TRBD2 (5 bases each). The CDR3 extends over 14 amino acids. The germline gives CDR1 SNHLY, CDR2 FYNNEI. CDR3 region: CASIGFSGGNVLTF. DNA of the CDR3: TGTGCCAGCATCGGCTTCTCTGGGGGCAACGTCCTGACTTTC.

The rearrangement links TRBV20-1 to TRBJ2-1; 8 bases are shared with TRBD2. The CDR3 totals 13 residues. The germline CDR1 and CDR2 sequences are DFQATT and SNEGSKA (reference sequence). The J segment lost 9 bases and the V segment lost 6 bases, leaving 10 bases of the junction unmatched. The CDR3 nucleotides read TGCAGTGCCCGGACTAGCAACTGGGGTGAGCAGTTCTTC. Protein: CSARTSNWGEQFF.